This is a list of T cell receptor beta chains from one sample in a study of shared clonotypes between healthy human individuals. Libraries were prepared by immunoSEQ multiplex PCR; TCRdb keeps only in-frame clonotypes and omits some of them. The table lists about 2.3 million clones, 80% to 95% of them singletons. Sequencing was done on a sample of naive CD4+ T cells from PBMCs. The source is a man aged 18 to 29 in good health. Some clones in this sample may be carry-over from other donors' samples. Both conserved end residues are part of each CDR3. A D gene is named only where the DNA matches it firmly. Not all rows give a size; the values are once, few, many and, for expanded clones, a class.

TRBD2	NA	TRBJ2-1	TRBV10-3	CAISEGRSSGNNEQFF	TGTGCCATCAGTGAAGGAAGGTCTAGCGGGAACAATGAGCAGTTCTTC
NA	NA	TRBJ1-3	TRBV5-1	CASSLAGSGNTIYF	TGCGCCAGCAGCTTGGCGGGATCAGGAAACACCATATATTTT
TRBD1	NA	TRBJ2-1	TRBV6-4	CASSEQGAAAEQFF	TGTGCCAGCAGTGAACAGGGGGCAGCTGCTGAGCAGTTCTTC
TRBD2	NA	TRBJ2-2	TRBV5-1	CASSWDGRAPGELFF	TGCGCCAGCAGCTGGGACGGGAGGGCGCCCGGGGAGCTGTTTTTT
NA	NA	TRBJ2-1	TRBV12-5	CASGSDSGAYRGQFF	TGTGCTAGTGGATCGGACAGTGGGGCCTACCGAGGGCAGTTCTTC
NA	NA	TRBJ2-4	TRBV19	CASSIPGPLDIQYF	TGTGCCAGTAGTATACCCGGACCATTGGACATTCAGTACTTC
TRBD1	NA	TRBJ1-4	TRBV6-1	CASSSRDRGNEKLFF	TGTGCCAGCAGTAGCCGGGACAGGGGGAATGAAAAACTGTTTTTT
NA	once	TRBJ2-5	TRBV28	CASSLAGSGAQYF	TGTGCCAGCAGTTTGGCAGGGTCGGGGGCCCAGTACTTC
NA	NA	TRBJ2-7	TRBV18	CATVNGLTYEQYF	TGTGCCACCGTGAACGGCTTGACCTACGAGCAGTACTTC
TRBD1	NA	TRBJ1-2	TRBV28	CASSLRRGTGGVGYTF	TGTGCCAGCAGTTTACGACGAGGGACAGGGGGCGTCGGCTACACCTTC